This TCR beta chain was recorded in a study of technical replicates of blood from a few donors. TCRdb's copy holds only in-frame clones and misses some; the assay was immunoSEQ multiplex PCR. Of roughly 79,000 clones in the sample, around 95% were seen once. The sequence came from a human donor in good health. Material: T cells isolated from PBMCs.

The CDR3 DNA follows: TGTGCCAGCAGCCAACAACTTTGGACAGGTAATCTCTCCTACGAGCAGTACTTC. As protein: CASSQQLWTGNLSYEQYF. The V gene is TRBV13, the J gene TRBJ2-7; 7 nucleotides match TRBD1. The CDR3 totals 18 residues. V shed 5 bases, J shed 0 bases, and the junction held 16 bases outside the gene matches. In germline, CDR1 is PRHDT, CDR2 FYEKMQ (reference sequence).